The 3 T cell receptor beta chains presented below share a single source sample, sequenced in a study of blood T cell repertoires in COVID-19. This table comes from immunoSEQ multiplex PCR, and its TCRdb copy is limited to in-frame clones, with some not included. The sample yields around 150,000 clones, about three quarters seen once. Sample: peripheral blood. These receptors all come from a woman in her forties or fifties with active or convalescent COVID-19.

V usage is TRBV5-1 and J usage is TRBJ1-2, with 7 bases fitting TRBD1. The CDR3 is made up of 14 amino acids. Trimming removed 4 bases from V and 5 bases from J; junction bases left unmatched: 8. Germline V CDR1 and CDR2: SGHRS, YFSETQ. The CDR3 reads CASSRGTVRYGYTF. In DNA, the CDR3 is TGCGCCAGCAGCCGTGGGACAGTCAGATATGGCTACACCTTC.

This chain connects TRBV4-2 to TRBJ2-3, with TRBD2 identical over 13 bases. This CDR3 has 17 amino acids. Trimming took 0 bases from V and 7 from J; bases not matched to a gene: 7. The germline V gene has CDR1 LGHNA and CDR2 YNFKEQ. The CDR3 loop is CASSQEGTSGGAYTQYF. CDR3 nucleotides: TGTGCCAGCAGCCAAGAGGGTACTAGCGGGGGGGCATATACGCAGTATTTT.

This clone came up a few times. The germline gene is not matched at one end of the junction; a read error may be the cause. The chain recombines TRBV29-1 with TRBJ1-1; D gene unclear. The CDR3 loop spans 13 amino acids. CDR1 is SQVTM, CDR2 ANQGSEA, per germline. The CDR3 DNA follows: TGCAGCGTGAAAAGAGTGGTGAACGCTGAAGCTTTCTTT. Protein: CSVKRVVNAEAFF. The full variable domain, with the rest looked up from reference TRBV29-1 and TRBJ1-1, is SAVISQKPSRDICQRGTSLTIQCQVDSQVTMMFWYRQQPGQSLTLIATANQGSEATYESGFVIDKFPISRPNLTFSTLTVSNMSPEDSSIYLCSVKRVVNAEAFFGQGTRLTVV.